Presented here are 23 T cell receptor beta chains from one specimen sequenced in a study of blood T cells in healthy people across ages (dated by TCRdb to the mid-2010s). Libraries came from 5' RACE. The data were produced on an Illumina HiSeq 2500. A second PCR of about 6 to 11 cycles was run with a J-beta primer mix and a sample-barcoded 5' primer. TCRdb took the public reads, trimmed them with fastp at Q25, ran MiXCR for clone calling and kept in-frame beta chains. Each CDR3 protein appears once, grouped with its most common genes and DNA. The table for this sample lists 650,000 to 950,000 distinct CDR3 sequences; around 45% of them were counted only once. Approximately 20% of the sample is held by the ten biggest clonotypes. Sequenced sample: blood. These receptor sequences come from a man aged 55 to 69 in good health.

This sequence joins TRBV5-1 and TRBJ1-2; no firm D call. The length of the CDR3 is 16 residues. The germline gives CDR1 SGHRS, CDR2 YFSETQ. Trimming removed 4 bases from V and 5 bases from J, with 21 bases in between. This chain's CDR3 is CASSLRHERVRYGYTF. The CDR3 nucleotides read TGCGCCAGCAGCCTACGACATGAGCGCGTGCGGTATGGCTACACCTTC.

This clonotype was picked up a small number of times. This chain links TRBV7-9 with TRBJ1-2; the D is unclear. This CDR3 contains 14 residues. The V gene lost 4 bases and the J gene lost 2 bases, with 11 bases spanning the gap. Germline CDR1 and CDR2: SEHNR and FQNEAQ (reference sequence). The CDR3 here is CASSSGFGNYGYTF. The CDR3 DNA reads TGTGCCAGCAGCTCGGGGTTTGGGAACTATGGCTACACCTTC.

This sequence joins TRBV5-1 and TRBJ2-7, with D tentatively TRBD1 (6 bases). V lost 3 bases, J lost 2 bases, and 12 bases lay in between. The CDR3 runs 14 residues. Germline CDR1 is SGHRS and CDR2 is YFSETQ. This CDR3 reads CASSSDRFPYEQYF. The DNA for the CDR3 is TGCGCCAGCAGCTCCGACAGGTTCCCCTACGAGCAGTACTTC.

This sequence joins TRBV7-2 and TRBJ1-4; D is possibly TRBD1 (6 bases). Trimming took off 4 bases at V and 5 bases at J, with 11 bases between the two ends. Germline V gene sequence: CDR1 SGHTA, CDR2 FQGNSA. This CDR3 is built from 14 residues. CDR3 DNA sequence: TGTGCCAGCAGCTCCCGGGGGCTGAATGAAAAACTGTTTTTT. Its protein is CASSSRGLNEKLFF.

The chain carries TRBV7-9 and TRBJ1-6; D not resolved. The V gene lost 4 bases and the J gene lost 7 bases, with 5 bases spanning the gap. Germline V gene sequence: CDR1 SEHNR, CDR2 FQNEAQ (reference sequence). The CDR3 contains 12 residues. The CDR3 region has the DNA TGTGCCAGCAGCTATCCGAATTCACCCCTCCACTTT. This gives the protein CASSYPNSPLHF.

V gene TRBV7-2 combines with J gene TRBJ2-6; TRBD1 agrees at 7 bases. Germline V lookup: CDR1 SGHTA, CDR2 FQGNSA. The V and J ends lost 1 base and 1 base, in that order; junction bases with no gene match: 7. The CDR3 has 18 residues. The CDR3 is CASSLDRAGGSGANVLTF. The CDR3 DNA follows: TGTGCCAGCAGCTTAGATCGGGCAGGGGGATCTGGGGCCAACGTCCTGACTTTC.

The V and J genes are TRBV20-1 and TRBJ2-3; D may be TRBD1 (6 bases). From germline, CDR1 is DFQATT and CDR2 SNEGSKA (reference sequence). V was trimmed by 0 bases and J by 4 bases, leaving 14 bases between them. The CDR3 extends over 15 amino acids. Here the CDR3 DNA reads TGCAGTGCTAGAGATCTGGACAGTGGCGCAGATACGCAGTATTTT. It encodes CSARDLDSGADTQYF.

This clonotype was found a few times. The chain uses TRBV6-6 and TRBJ1-2, with 8 bases fitting TRBD1. Per the germline V gene, CDR1 is MNHNY and CDR2 is SVGAGI (reference sequence). V was pared by 6 bases and J by 0 bases, with 9 bases of the junction left unmatched. The CDR3 has 16 residues. The CDR3 sequence is CASSNRGYEANYGYTF. In nucleotides, the CDR3 is TGTGCCAGCAGCAACAGGGGGTACGAAGCTAACTATGGCTACACCTTC.

The chain links TRBV28 to TRBJ1-4; no clear D gene. Germline V lookup: CDR1 MDHEN, CDR2 SYDVKM. V lost 6 bases to trimming and J lost 4 bases, with 12 bases between them. This CDR3 has 14 amino acids. The CDR3 sequence is CASRPGSFNEKLFF. In DNA, the CDR3 is TGTGCCAGCAGGCCGGGAAGCTTTAATGAAAAACTGTTTTTT.

A remark on this clonotype: This may be a read error, as it is one base from a much larger clone. This chain connects TRBV20-1 to TRBJ2-4; D may be TRBD1 (7 bases). The J call could be wrong; TRBJ2-5 is a better fit for the DNA end. The CDR3 runs 13 residues. Germline V gene data show CDR1 as DFQATT and CDR2 as SNEGSKA (reference sequence). The CDR3 DNA is TGCAGTGCTGCGGGACAGAGGGGAGAGACCCAGTACTTC. It translates to CSAAGQRGETQYF.

The chain carries TRBV28 and TRBJ2-4; the D gene is possibly TRBD2 (6 bases). This CDR3 is built from 12 residues. V lost 7 bases and J 15 bases, leaving 19 bases between the germline ends. Germline CDR1 and CDR2: MDHEN and SYDVKM. CDR3 amino acids: CASKGLSYERYF. The DNA of the CDR3 is TGTGCCAGCAAGGGACTTTCCTACGAGCGGTACTTC.

This clonotype was recorded many times. Here the CDR3 reads CASSLTTKSQETQYF. The CDR3 coding sequence is TGTGCCAGCAGCTTAACAACCAAGTCCCAAGAGACCCAGTACTTC. This chain links TRBV7-3 with TRBJ2-5; unclear D gene. This CDR3 is 15 amino acids long. Trimming left V 0 bases short and J 1 base short, with 9 bases between. Germline CDR1 SGHTA, CDR2 FQGTGA.

This chain links TRBV7-2 with TRBJ2-7; 10 bases line up with TRBD2. CDR1 and CDR2 from the germline V gene are SGHTA and FQGNSA. V was pared by 1 base and J by 6 bases, with 6 bases of the junction left unmatched. The CDR3 covers 15 residues. The CDR3 protein is CASSLGPSGGGEQYF. The CDR3 coding sequence is TGTGCCAGCAGCTTAGGTCCTAGCGGGGGTGGCGAGCAGTACTTC.

This clonotype turned up a few times. The rearrangement uses TRBV3-1 and TRBJ2-1; D is ambiguous. The CDR3 spans 14 residues. Germline V gene lookup returns CDR1 LGHDT and CDR2 YNNKEL (reference sequence). V was cut by 3 bases and J by 12 bases, with 18 bases left in between. The CDR3 is CASSQPGAWGRQFF. The CDR3 DNA reads TGTGCCAGCAGCCAGCCCGGTGCCTGGGGTAGGCAGTTCTTC.

In this sample, this clonotype turned up many times. The CDR3 spells CASSQAPTGWETQYF. The CDR3 bases are TGCGCCAGCAGCCAAGCGCCGACAGGTTGGGAGACCCAGTACTTC. The chain combines TRBV4-3 with TRBJ2-5; TRBD1 is a possible D gene (6 bases). V shed 1 base and J shed 5 bases, with 14 bases lying between them. The germline V gene encodes CDR1 LGHNA and CDR2 YSLEER. The CDR3 contains 15 residues.

V and J are TRBV10-2 and TRBJ1-2, with D maybe TRBD1 (5 bases). The germline gives CDR1 WSHSY, CDR2 SAAADI. V was trimmed by 4 bases and J by 5 bases, leaving 14 bases between them. CDR3 length equals 14 residues. The CDR3 region has the DNA TGCGCCAGCAGTGTACTACGGGACGAATATGGCTACACCTTC. Amino acids: CASSVLRDEYGYTF.

V and J are TRBV20-1 and TRBJ1-5, with a weak D call TRBD1 (5 bases). Trimming pared 0 bases from V and 4 bases from J, leaving 13 bases between. This CDR3 region has 15 residues. Germline CDR1 DFQATT, CDR2 SNEGSKA (reference sequence). CDR3 DNA: TGCAGTGCTAGAGAGAGGAGGGACGGGAATCAGCCCCAGCATTTT. It translates to CSARERRDGNQPQHF.

This clonotype occurred a few times. The chain carries TRBV30 and TRBJ2-5; D is possibly TRBD1 (5 bases). CDR3 length: 13 amino acids. CDR1 and CDR2 from the germline V gene are GTSNPN and SVGIG (reference sequence). V lost 2 bases, J lost 5 bases, and 12 bases lay in between. The CDR3 sequence is CAWSIKGLETQYF. As DNA, the CDR3 is TGTGCCTGGAGTATTAAGGGGCTTGAGACCCAGTACTTC. Supplemented by reference TRBV30 and TRBJ2-5, the full variable domain reads SQTIHQWPATLVQPVGSPLSLECTVEGTSNPNLYWYRQAAGRGLQLLFYSVGIGQISSEVPQNLSASRPQDRQFILSSKKLLLSDSGFYLCAWSIKGLETQYFGPGTRLLVL.

CDR3: CASRWGGNEKLFF. CDR3 coding DNA: TGTGCCAGCAGGTGGGGCGGCAATGAAAAACTGTTTTTT. The chain has TRBV12-3 or TRBV12-4 and TRBJ1-4, with a possible D match to TRBD1 (5 bases). This CDR3 has 13 residues. V was shortened by 6 bases and J by 5 bases, with 10 bases between the two germline ends.

This rearrangement joins TRBV7-9 to TRBJ2-7, with TRBD2 matching 15 bases. The DNA end favors TRBJ2-5, so the J call may be wrong. This CDR3 has 16 residues. Germline V CDR1 and CDR2: SEHNR, FQNEAQ (reference sequence). CDR3 region: CASSSGGTSGGETQYF. The CDR3 nucleotides are TGTGCCAGCAGCTCCGGAGGGACTAGCGGGGGGGAGACCCAGTACTTC.

The genes are TRBV19 and TRBJ1-5; D possibly corresponds to TRBD1 (5 bases). V dropped 4 bases and J dropped 6 bases, with 10 bases sitting between them. The CDR3 runs to 13 residues. Germline V gene data show CDR1 as LNHDA and CDR2 as SQIVND (reference sequence). DNA for the CDR3: TGTGCCAGTAGTACAGGGCTTGCTCAGCCCCAGCATTTT. Protein: CASSTGLAQPQHF.

This clonotype has a handful of counts. The chain employs TRBV2 and TRBJ2-7, with D possibly being TRBD2 (6 bases). Germline CDR1 SNHLY, CDR2 FYNNEI. The germline V and J ends were trimmed by 9 bases and 0 bases, with 15 bases remaining between them. This CDR3 has 14 amino acids. DNA for the CDR3: TGTGCCAGTTCCGCCCCGGGACTCTCCTACGAGCAGTACTTC. Translation gives CASSAPGLSYEQYF.

This clonotype came up a few times. The chain carries TRBV11-3 and TRBJ2-7; D remains ambiguous. The CDR3 has 12 residues. Trimming took 5 bases from V and 6 from J, leaving 11 bases between them. CDR1 SGHNT and CDR2 YENEEA come from the germline V gene. The DNA for the CDR3 is TGTGCCAGCAGCCCCCGGCATCCCGAGCAGTACTTC. As protein: CASSPRHPEQYF.